Presented here are 18 T cell receptor beta chains from one specimen sequenced in a study of blood T cell repertoires in COVID-19. Clones were read by immunoSEQ multiplex PCR, and TCRdb kept only the in-frame ones, dropping some. This table has around 200,000 clones, under 90% appearing once. Material: peripheral blood. These receptors were taken from an elderly man with acute or convalescent COVID-19.

This chain links TRBV6-2 or TRBV6-3 with TRBJ2-5; D is unclear. V lost 2 bases and J 2 bases, leaving 6 bases between the germline ends. CDR1 MNHEY and CDR2 SVGEGT come from the germline V gene. This CDR3 has 13 residues. CDR3 residues: CASSYQQQETQYF. The CDR3 DNA is TGTGCCAGCAGTTACCAACAGCAAGAGACCCAGTACTTC.

DNA of the CDR3: TGTGCCAGTAGTTTGAGACAGGGGACTAATGAAAAACTGTTTTTT. It encodes CASSLRQGTNEKLFF. The rearrangement uses TRBV19 and TRBJ1-4, with 8 bases matching TRBD1. The CDR3 contains 15 residues. CDR1 is LNHDA, CDR2 SQIVND, per germline (reference sequence). The J segment lost 2 bases and the V segment lost 5 bases, leaving 4 bases of the junction unmatched. Full variable domain (rest looked up from reference TRBV19 and TRBJ1-4): DGGITQSPKYLFRKEGQNVTLSCEQNLNHDAMYWYRQDPGQGLRLIYYSQIVNDFQKGDIAEGYSVSREKKESFPLTVTSAQKNPTAFYLCASSLRQGTNEKLFFGSGTQLSVL.

V gene TRBV28 combines with J gene TRBJ1-4; D unclear. The CDR3 is 11 amino acids. Trimming removed 7 bases at V and 8 bases at J, with 8 bases between. The V gene's germline CDR1 is MDHEN and CDR2 SYDVKM. CDR3 sequence reads: CASNYGEKLFF. The CDR3 region has the DNA TGTGCCAGCAACTATGGGGAAAAACTGTTTTTT.

This sequence joins TRBV7-8 and TRBJ2-7, with a possible D match to TRBD1 (6 bases). The V gene's germline CDR1 is SGHVS and CDR2 FQNEAQ. The CDR3 is 15 amino acids. V gave up 3 bases and J gave up 0 bases, with 12 bases separating them. The CDR3 DNA reads as TGTGCCAGCAGCTTTCCGGGACACCCCTCCTACGAGCAGTACTTC. Protein product: CASSFPGHPSYEQYF.

This clone was found a few times. The same CDR3 is also encoded by other DNA sequences in this sample. V is TRBV30 and J is TRBJ1-1; D perhaps matches TRBD1 (5 bases). The CDR3 contains 13 residues. Trimming pared 3 bases from V and 2 bases from J, leaving 10 bases between. Germline V gene data show CDR1 as GTSNPN and CDR2 as SVGIG (reference sequence). The CDR3 DNA follows: TGTGCCTGGAGCCGGACACAAAACACTGAAGCTTTCTTT. This codes for CAWSRTQNTEAFF.

This clone was seen a few times. The V gene is TRBV2, the J gene TRBJ2-7; the D gene is possibly TRBD1 (6 bases). The germline V gene encodes CDR1 SNHLY and CDR2 FYNNEI. With 7 bases removed from V and 0 bases from J, the gap between germline ends came to 13 bases. The CDR3 totals 14 residues. CDR3 residues: CASKRQVSSYEQYF. DNA of the CDR3: TGTGCCAGCAAGAGACAGGTCAGCTCCTACGAGCAGTACTTC.

The chain couples TRBV9 to TRBJ2-5; the D gene is possibly TRBD2 (6 bases). Germline lookup yields CDR1 SGDLS and CDR2 YYNGEE. Between the trimmed V and J ends, which lost 3 bases and 7 bases, there was a span of 13 bases. The CDR3 consists of 13 residues. CDR3 in amino acids: CASSGDFGGTQYF. CDR3 sequence (DNA): TGTGCCAGCAGCGGGGACTTTGGAGGGACCCAGTACTTC.

J is TRBJ1-5 and V is TRBV14; weak D call: TRBD1 (6 bases). Germline lookup yields CDR1 SGHDN and CDR2 FVKESK. V was shortened by 1 base and J by 9 bases, with 13 bases between the two germline ends. The CDR3 spans 14 residues. CDR3 sequence (DNA): TGTGCCAGCAGCCAAGCAGGGGCTTGGGGGCCCCAGCATTTT. This encodes CASSQAGAWGPQHF.

The rearrangement links TRBV9 to TRBJ2-3, with TRBD2 as a possible D gene (6 bases). This CDR3 has 15 amino acids. V lost 1 base, J lost 0 bases, and 9 bases lay in between. The germline CDR1 and CDR2 sequences are SGDLS and YYNGEE. CDR3: CASSVKGGSTDTQYF. Written as DNA, the CDR3 is TGTGCCAGCAGCGTAAAGGGAGGTAGCACAGATACGCAGTATTTT.

The V and J genes are TRBV23-1 and TRBJ2-7; 13 bases agree with TRBD2. TRBV23-1 falls under the ORF class, with uncertain function. CDR3 length: 18 residues. With 0 bases clipped from V and 3 bases from J, the junction kept 8 bases outside the gene matches. The DNA of the CDR3 is TGCGCCAGCAGTCAATCGGGGGGACTAGCGGGGACCGACTACGAGCAGTACGTC. This codes for CASSQSGGLAGTDYEQYV.

V and J are TRBV23-1 and TRBJ1-2; no firm D call. TRBV23-1 is designated an ORF whose function remains uncertain. This CDR3 spans 11 amino acids. Trimming cost V 9 bases and J 4 bases, with 9 bases left between them. The CDR3, as DNA: TGCGCCAGATCTTTAGCCTATGGCTACACCTTC. This encodes CARSLAYGYTF.

The V gene is TRBV2, the J gene TRBJ2-1; 11 bases agree with TRBD1. CDR1 is SNHLY, CDR2 FYNNEI, per germline. This CDR3 spans 15 amino acids. The junction had 7 bases not matched to a gene; V was cut back by 6 bases and J by 6 bases. The CDR3 DNA reads TGTGCCAGCAGAGGAAGGACAGGGGGCGTCAATGAGCAGTTCTTC. Its protein product is CASRGRTGGVNEQFF.

There are a few counts of this clone. CDR3 DNA sequence: TGTGCCAGCAGTTACTCGACGCGGGATCAGCCCCAGCATTTT. Amino acid sequence: CASSYSTRDQPQHF. The chain recombines TRBV6-6 with TRBJ1-5, with unresolved D. Germline values: CDR1 MNHNY, CDR2 SVGAGI (reference sequence). With 0 bases removed from V and 5 bases from J, the gap between germline ends came to 8 bases. This CDR3 region has 14 residues.

This clone was picked up a small number of times. The V gene is TRBV24-1, the J gene TRBJ2-7; 9 bases match TRBD1. The germline V gene has CDR1 KGHDR and CDR2 SFDVKD. J gave up 3 bases and V 5 bases, and 10 bases lay outside the gene matches. CDR3 size: 16 residues. CDR3 sequence (DNA): TGTGCCACCAGTGCCATCACGGGACAGGGTAACTACGAGCAGTACTTC. This encodes CATSAITGQGNYEQYF.

The V gene is TRBV7-7, the J gene TRBJ2-2; 11 bases are shared with TRBD2. The CDR3 consists of 17 residues. With V trimmed by 5 bases and J by 5 bases, 10 bases remained unmatched. CDR1 is SSHAT, CDR2 FNYEAQ, per germline (reference sequence). CDR3 amino acids: CASSPRLAGLTTGELFF. CDR3 in DNA: TGTGCCAGCAGCCCCCGACTAGCGGGGCTAACTACCGGGGAGCTGTTTTTT. The variable domain in full, with the rest retrieved from reference TRBV7-7 and TRBJ2-2, is GAGVSQSPRYKVTKRGQDVTLRCDPISSHATLYWYQQALGQGPEFLTYFNYEAQPDKSGLPSDRFSAERPEGSISTLTIQRTEQRDSAMYRCASSPRLAGLTTGELFFGEGSRLTVL.

The chain is built from TRBV30 and TRBJ1-6; 8 nucleotides match TRBD1. CDR3 length: 13 residues. Losses at the gene ends were 2 bases for V and 7 bases for J; bases not matched to a gene: 1. Germline values: CDR1 GTSNPN, CDR2 SVGIG (reference sequence). CDR3 nucleotides: TGTGCCTGGAGTAGACAGGGGAATTCACCCCTCCACTTT. Its protein is CAWSRQGNSPLHF.

The chain employs TRBV10-3 and TRBJ1-5, with TRBD1 matching 11 bases. With V trimmed by 8 bases and J by 4 bases, 1 base remained unmatched. CDR3 length: 13 residues. Germline CDR1 ENHRY, CDR2 SYGVKD. CDR3 protein: CAIGTGGNQPQHF. CDR3 nucleotide sequence: TGTGCCATCGGGACAGGGGGTAATCAGCCCCAGCATTTT.

This clone was picked up a small number of times. This rearrangement joins TRBV4-2 to TRBJ2-2, with D possibly being TRBD2 (6 bases). V gave up 0 bases and J gave up 0 bases, with 11 bases separating them. The CDR3 length is 17 residues. Germline CDR1 LGHNA, CDR2 YNFKEQ. As DNA, the CDR3 is TGTGCCAGCAGCCAAGATCCACTAGCTGCGAACACCGGGGAGCTGTTTTTT. Its translation: CASSQDPLAANTGELFF.